The clone carrying this T cell receptor (beta chain) has a handful of counts. Its antigen remains unidentified. V was cut by 0 bases and J by 7 bases, with 10 bases left in between. Per germline, CDR1 SGDLS and CDR2 YYNGEE. CDR3 length equals 13 residues. The data stem from a study of T cell repertoires in cytomegalovirus infection. TCRdb fed the reads into MiXCR, producing one record per CDR3 protein. The sample lists under 150,000 distinct CDR3 sequences; 30% were seen once. The sequence was obtained from a human donor in good health (CMV status not recorded). Some clones in this sample may be carry-over from other donors' samples. Sequenced material: CD8+ T cells from cultured PBMCs, taken from culture after CMV antigen stimulation. The chain links TRBV9 to TRBJ1-1; D is possibly TRBD1 (6 bases). This CDR3 is CASSVGDTYEAFF. For the CDR3, the DNA is TGTGCCAGCAGCGTAGGGGACACCTATGAAGCTTTCTTT.